This T cell receptor beta chain was sequenced during a study of blood T cell repertoires in COVID-19 (dated by TCRdb to the early 2020s). For context, the study as a whole: Samples from collaborators originated in the United States, Italy and Spain and spanned both the acute and convalescent phases of COVID-19. The material from the prospective study consisted of cDNA or gDNA derived from T cells, B-cell-depleted T cells, or PBMCs. The dataset comprised deeply sampled blood TCRbeta repertoires from subjects exposed to, actively infected with, or recovered from COVID-19. The repertoires were released in a freely available public database meant as a resource for research on the immune response to SARS-CoV-2. Samples came from the ongoing ImmuneRACE study (first 160 participants) plus 1,254 subjects from 6 global collaborators. A de-identified subject ID, COVID-19 status, age in years and sex were almost always included in the sample metadata. Where available, HLA class I and class II types were taken from metadata supplied by the sample provider and were not determined by assay-based typing.

TCRbeta CDR3 regions were amplified from genomic DNA by means of the immunoSEQ Assay, a bias-controlled multiplex PCR. The source study handled its data this way. The number of nucleated cells in each sample was estimated from the amplification of reference gene primers within the assay. Sequence reads were collapsed and filtered to measure the absolute abundance of every unique TCRbeta CDR3 rearrangement. For each sample, productive Simpson clonality was calculated as the square root of Simpson's diversity index across productive rearrangements. TCRdb re-hosts the immuneACCESS table, in-frame sequences only. Its copies lack some clones; in the studies checked, an unresolved V gene accounts for under half of them, and the cause for the rest is not known. Clone size and V and J calls were adopted from that table, with D and trimming inferred from the DNA. This sample comprises around 300,000 clones, over 80% of them detected only once. The biggest ten clones account for about 6% of the sample.

As concerns this clone: Its antigen specificity is not known. No base-level quality is on record; no much larger clone is a single base apart.

Results and caveats for the whole study, not just this receptor: The quantity of clinical and demographic metadata differed by source and by participant and was supplied without curation.

The CDR3 holds 18 amino acids from the cysteine to the phenylalanine. Only CDR3 DNA remains: 54 bases, in frame from the first base. Reading the germline V gene gives CDR1 LGHNA and CDR2 YNFKEQ. Trimming costs V 0 bases and J 6 bases, and their ends lie 23 bases apart. One collaborating source in Seattle enrolled patients during active infection and followed them longitudinally through the course of disease. The collaborating institutions used their own protocols to collect whole blood in K2EDTA tubes. For TCRbeta analysis, collaborators shipped samples in one of three forms: frozen whole blood, isolated PBMCs, or DNA extracted from either of those sample types.

The receptor was isolated from a woman between 50 and 59 years old with COVID-19, enrolled during active disease. Sequencing input: peripheral blood. This chain is built from TRBV4-2 and TRBJ1-2; the best D guess is TRBD1, with 5 bases matching. The CDR3 in this case is CASSQDLGRRRPGDGYTF. In nucleotides, the sequence is TGTGCCAGCAGCCAAGATTTAGGGCGCAGAAGGCCGGGGGATGGCTACACCTTC.